A selection of T cell receptor beta chains follows, all from one sample in a study of blood T cell repertoires in COVID-19. Profiling relied on immunoSEQ multiplex PCR, and the TCRdb table lists in-frame clones only, not all of them. The sample holds 200,000 or so clones; approximately 91% are singletons and the top ten take roughly 5.6%. Sequencing was done on a sample of peripheral blood. These TCRs come from a woman aged 40 to 55 who had recovered from COVID-19. Each CDR3 is given with its conserved first and last residue. D genes are given only for firm matches. Clone size is not always given. Where it is, it says once, few, many or a class for expanded clones.

clone_size	v_call	j_call	d_call	cdr3_aa	cdr3_nt
NA	TRBV30	TRBJ2-6	TRBD1	CAWSSDRTGGWSGANVLTF	TGTGCCTGGAGTTCTGACCGGACAGGGGGTTGGTCTGGGGCCAACGTCCTGACTTTC
once	TRBV10-3	TRBJ1-1	NA	CASRRGEGTEAFF	TGTGCCTCCCGGAGGGGGGAGGGCACTGAAGCTTTCTTT
NA	TRBV6-5	TRBJ1-5	NA	CAGHVSSNQPQHF	TGTGCCGGCCATGTCAGTAGCAATCAGCCCCAGCATTTT
NA	TRBV5-4	TRBJ1-2	NA	CASSSGQSYGYTF	TGTGCCAGCAGCTCTGGACAGTCCTATGGCTACACCTTC
NA	TRBV12-5	TRBJ1-3	NA	CASAPGFRNTIYF	TGTGCTAGTGCCCCGGGGTTCAGAAACACCATATATTTT
NA	TRBV9	TRBJ2-5	NA	CASSMAGETQYF	TGTGCCAGCAGCATGGCGGGAGAGACCCAGTACTTC
NA	TRBV5-1	TRBJ2-5	NA	CASSLQGLGETQYF	TGCGCCAGCAGCTTACAGGGCCTTGGGGAGACCCAGTACTTC
NA	TRBV21-1	TRBJ2-1	NA	CASPGQLNNEQFF	TGTGCCAGCCCAGGACAGTTAAATAATGAGCAGTTCTTC
NA	TRBV6-5	TRBJ2-2	NA	CASRRGLVTGELFF	TGTGCCAGCAGGAGGGGGTTAGTAACCGGGGAGCTGTTTTTT
NA	TRBV27	TRBJ2-5	NA	CASSLFSGNGQTQYF	TGTGCCAGCAGTTTATTCTCGGGAAATGGACAGACCCAGTACTTC
few	TRBV4-2	TRBJ1-5	TRBD1	CASSQTGGNQPQHF	TGTGCCAGCAGCCAAACAGGGGGCAATCAGCCCCAGCATTTT
NA	TRBV27	TRBJ1-1	NA	CASSTTPRTEAFF	TGTGCCAGCAGTACAACACCGCGGACTGAAGCTTTCTTT
NA	TRBV18	TRBJ1-2	NA	CASSPAPGLASGYTF	TGTGCCAGCTCCCCAGCCCCGGGGTTGGCGTCGGGCTACACCTTC
NA	TRBV28	TRBJ1-2	NA	CASSLSRDYGYTF	TGTGCCAGCAGTTTAAGCAGGGACTATGGCTACACCTTC
few	TRBV6-4	TRBJ2-1	TRBD2	CASSRTSAATNEQFF	TGTGCCAGCAGCCGCACTAGCGCGGCAACCAATGAGCAGTTCTTC
NA	TRBV6-5	TRBJ2-7	NA	CASAQDRSSYEQYF	TGTGCCAGCGCTCAAGACAGGTCCTCCTACGAGCAGTACTTC
NA	TRBV4-1	TRBJ2-3	NA	CASSRGLLSDTQYF	TGCGCCAGCAGCCGGGGCCTATTGTCAGATACGCAGTATTTT
few	TRBV19	TRBJ1-4	TRBD1	CASKGTDTATNEKLFF	TGTGCCAGTAAGGGGACAGATACTGCAACTAATGAAAAACTGTTTTTT
NA	TRBV4-3	TRBJ2-5	TRBD1	CASSQELGTGAETQYF	TGCGCCAGCAGCCAAGAGTTGGGGACAGGCGCGGAGACCCAGTACTTC
NA	TRBV6-5	TRBJ2-7	NA	CASRGVGVRAEQYF	TGTGCCAGCAGGGGTGTTGGAGTCAGGGCCGAGCAGTACTTC
NA	TRBV30	TRBJ2-7	NA	CAGSWVGDYEQYF	TGTGCCGGGTCGTGGGTGGGAGACTACGAGCAGTACTTC
NA	TRBV5-8	TRBJ1-1	NA	CASSSSGLKGGHTEAFF	TGTGCCAGCAGCTCGTCAGGTCTTAAGGGAGGGCACACTGAAGCTTTCTTT
NA	TRBV6-5	TRBJ1-6	NA	CASSSPRGRNSPLHF	TGTGCCAGCAGTTCCCCTCGGGGTCGTAATTCACCCCTCCACTTT
NA	TRBV11-3	TRBJ2-7	TRBD2	CASSRGGEQYF	TGTGCCAGCAGCCGGGGAGGGGAGCAGTACTTC
NA	TRBV3-1/TRBV3-2	TRBJ2-7	NA	CASSHEVQGWQYF	TGTGCCAGCAGCCACGAAGTTCAGGGGTGGCAGTACTTC
NA	TRBV19	TRBJ1-6	NA	CASSIRQGAYNSPLHF	TGTGCCAGTAGTATACGGCAGGGTGCATATAATTCACCCCTCCACTTT
NA	TRBV7-2	TRBJ1-2	NA	CASSLRGGGQDGYTF	TGTGCCAGCAGCTTAAGGGGAGGGGGGCAGGATGGCTACACCTTC
NA	TRBV3-1/TRBV3-2	TRBJ1-2	NA	CASSQAGSNYGYTF	TGTGCCAGCAGCCAAGCAGGCTCTAACTATGGCTACACCTTC